This T cell receptor (beta chain) was obtained from a study of T cell responses to AZD1222 COVID-19 vaccine. Only in-frame clones appear in the TCRdb table, and some are missing; sequencing was by immunoSEQ multiplex PCR. The repertoire consists of about 130,000 clones, with approximately 91% occurring once and the leading ten covering around 1%. From germline, CDR1 is SNHLY and CDR2 FYNNEI. V lost 10 bases, J lost 0 bases, and 3 bases lay in between. This CDR3 has 11 residues. This clone was observed once. The sequenced sample was peripheral blood, obtained 28 days after the second AZD1222 dose. V usage is TRBV2 and J usage is TRBJ2-2; no clear D. The clonotype originates from an adult who received the AZD1222 COVID-19 vaccine. The CDR3 here is CAMSNTGELFF. As DNA, the CDR3 is TGTGCCATGTCGAACACCGGGGAGCTGTTTTTT.